This T cell receptor beta chain is from a study of siplizumab effects on memory and regulatory T cells. Study conclusions and caveats: Proliferating siplizumab-culture Treg suppressive function went unconfirmed. Only a minor fraction of alloreactive clones mapped to unstimulated subsets.

TCR templates, roughly 10^5 per sample, were assayed. Some clones are missing from TCRdb's copy, which holds only in-frame ones; the method was immunoSEQ multiplex PCR. The data contain approximately 100,000 clones, roughly 94% of them seen just once; the ten biggest clones take up approximately 0.71%. Notes on this clone: Its antigen remains unidentified.

Germline CDR1 and CDR2: SNHLY and FYNNEI. The CDR3 covers 15 residues. Trimming cost V 6 bases and J 3 bases; bases outside gene matches: 10. Sequencing was done on a sample of Tregs sorted from blood. This sequence originates from a human donor in good health. The rearrangement uses TRBV2 and TRBJ2-5, with 7 bases aligning to TRBD2. Here the CDR3 DNA reads TGTGCCAGCAGGAGGGACTATAAGGGGAAAGAGACCCAGTACTTC. This translates into CASRRDYKGKETQYF.